The 30 T cell receptor beta chains given below trace back to one sample, sequenced in a study of T-cell reconstitution after alpha-beta-depleted transplantation in children. Unique molecular identifiers were incorporated into the prepared TCRbeta library. TCRdb re-derived calls from the PCR reads in MiXCR, one entry per CDR3 protein. The sample has some 550,000 distinct CDR3 sequences; about 23% are singletons. This specimen was PBMCs, mostly from graft donor cells, taken 360 days after TCRalphabeta/CD19-depleted stem cell transplant. The receptors originated from a boy less than two years old who had a stem cell transplant for acute myeloid leukemia, so the T cells may come from the graft donor.

This clonotype was seen at least ten times. The chain recombines TRBV20-1 with TRBJ2-1; D remains ambiguous. The CDR3 covers 11 residues. Germline CDR1 is DFQATT and CDR2 is SNEGSKA (reference sequence). Trimming removed 0 bases at V and 6 bases at J, with 3 bases between. In DNA form, the CDR3 reads TGCAGTGCTAGAGATCCCAATGAGCAGTTCTTC. Translated: CSARDPNEQFF.

V is TRBV28 and J is TRBJ2-7; the D is unclear. Germline loops: CDR1 MDHEN, CDR2 SYDVKM. This CDR3 has 12 residues. Trimming stripped 5 bases from V and 5 bases from J, with 10 bases between. In DNA form, the CDR3 reads TGTGCCAGCAGTGCCTCCGTGGACGAGCAGTACGTC. Amino acids: CASSASVDEQYV.

The table lists this clonotype with a few counts. This chain uses TRBV20-1 with TRBJ2-1; 10 bases align to TRBD1. This CDR3 is 14 amino acids long. V lost 4 bases to trimming and J lost 4 bases; unmatched junction nucleotides: 4. Per germline, CDR1 DFQATT and CDR2 SNEGSKA (reference sequence). The CDR3 reads CSATGQGIYNEQFF. The CDR3 bases are TGCAGTGCTACGGGACAGGGGATTTACAATGAGCAGTTCTTC.

This clonotype came up a few times. The chain employs TRBV12-3 or TRBV12-4 and TRBJ1-1; D not resolved. V was pared by 3 bases and J by 5 bases, with 10 bases between. The length of the CDR3 is 13 residues. The CDR3 nucleotides are TGTGCCAGCAGTTTTGGAGGAGCTACTGAAGCTTTCTTT. Translation gives CASSFGGATEAFF.

This clonotype was recorded a few times. The V call is TRBV12-3 or TRBV12-4, the J call TRBJ1-2; 9 nucleotides align to TRBD1. J lost 8 bases, V lost 7 bases, and 14 bases had no gene match. CDR3 length: 15 amino acids. Here the CDR3 reads CASTDYGGTGNGYTF. CDR3 DNA sequence: TGTGCCAGCACCGATTATGGAGGGACAGGGAACGGCTACACCTTC.

This clonotype appeared a few times. This rearrangement joins TRBV11-2 to TRBJ2-5; TRBD1 aligns across 7 bases. Losses at the gene ends were 4 bases for V and 2 bases for J; bases not matched to a gene: 4. Germline values: CDR1 SGHAT, CDR2 FQNNGV. There are 14 residues in the CDR3. The CDR3 loop is CASSSWDSQETQYF. CDR3 DNA: TGTGCCAGCAGCTCTTGGGACAGTCAAGAGACCCAGTACTTC.

The chain links TRBV4-1 to TRBJ2-2, with D unclear. Per germline, CDR1 MGHRA and CDR2 YSYEKL. The CDR3 loop spans 13 amino acids. The ends were cut back, 1 base at V and 13 bases at J, with 13 bases in the middle. The CDR3 loop is CASSQGTLEVLFF. The CDR3 DNA is TGCGCCAGCAGCCAAGGAACCCTAGAGGTGCTGTTTTTT.

The table lists this clonotype with a few counts. The chain recombines TRBV7-8 with TRBJ2-3, with D possibly TRBD2 on 5 matching bases. Germline V gene lookup returns CDR1 SGHVS and CDR2 FQNEAQ. There are 15 residues in the CDR3. Trimming cost V 2 bases and J 0 bases, with 9 bases left between them. The CDR3 nucleotides read TGTGCCAGCAGCTTACCTAGCCCTAGCACAGATACGCAGTATTTT. Translated: CASSLPSPSTDTQYF.

The rearrangement links TRBV7-9 to TRBJ2-1; 8 bases fit TRBD1. The ends lost 5 bases at V and 6 bases at J; junction bases unmatched: 3. The germline CDR1 and CDR2 sequences are SEHNR and FQNEAQ (reference sequence). This CDR3 is 13 amino acids long. CDR3 sequence (DNA): TGTGCCAGCAGCAAGGGACAGGCCAATGAGCAGTTCTTC. It codes for CASSKGQANEQFF.

This clonotype has only a few counts. V usage is TRBV20-1 and J usage is TRBJ2-3, with D tentatively TRBD2 (5 bases). The V end lost 3 bases, the J end lost 5 bases, and 9 bases lay between the germline ends. Germline V gene data show CDR1 as DFQATT and CDR2 as SNEGSKA (reference sequence). The CDR3 covers 12 residues. Here the CDR3 reads CSARSGIDTQYF. DNA of the CDR3: TGCAGTGCTAGGAGCGGTATAGATACGCAGTATTTT.

This clonotype was counted only a few times. V usage is TRBV25-1 and J usage is TRBJ2-7; the D gene is possibly TRBD2 (6 bases). Germline loops: CDR1 MGHDK, CDR2 SYGVNS. Trimming stripped 1 base from V and 5 bases from J, with 9 bases between. The CDR3 has 13 residues. This chain's CDR3 is CASSEWEVDEQYF. In nucleotides, the CDR3 is TGTGCCAGCAGTGAATGGGAGGTGGACGAGCAGTACTTC.

This clonotype was counted between two and nine times. The chain carries TRBV20-1 and TRBJ2-7; 7 bases are a match to TRBD1. The CDR3 covers 13 residues. Trimming cost V 6 bases and J 0 bases; bases outside gene matches: 5. CDR1 is DFQATT and CDR2 is SNEGSKA in the germline V gene (reference sequence). This chain's CDR3 is CSARQGPSYEQYV. The CDR3 coding sequence is TGCAGTGCCCGACAGGGACCCTCCTACGAGCAGTACGTC.

The chain uses TRBV6-1 and TRBJ1-4, with D possibly TRBD1 on 6 matching bases. Germline lookup yields CDR1 MNHNS and CDR2 SASEGT. Trimming cost V 5 bases and J 7 bases, with 17 bases left between them. The CDR3 length is 15 residues. CDR3: CASSPQGGRSEKLFF. The DNA of the CDR3 is TGTGCCAGCAGTCCCCAAGGGGGGCGTAGTGAAAAACTGTTTTTT.

The gene calls are TRBV2 and TRBJ1-1; no clear D. Deletions cut 11 bases from V and 3 bases from J, with 16 bases between. CDR1 is SNHLY, CDR2 FYNNEI, per germline. The CDR3 has 13 residues. CDR3 region: CAFSLFEDTEAFF. The CDR3 coding sequence is TGTGCCTTCAGTTTATTTGAAGACACTGAAGCTTTCTTT.

This clonotype has a count of ten or more. For the CDR3, the DNA is TGCAGTGCTATGGACAGGGGAGTTGGAGATACGCAGTATTTT. This codes for CSAMDRGVGDTQYF. The chain combines TRBV20-1 with TRBJ2-3; 9 bases fit TRBD1. The V segment lost 4 bases and the J segment 5 bases; nucleotides outside the gene matches: 7. CDR3 length equals 14 residues. Germline assignment: CDR1 DFQATT and CDR2 SNEGSKA (reference sequence).

The genes are TRBV20-1 and TRBJ2-3; D is possibly TRBD1 (5 bases). The CDR3 has 13 amino acids. V gave up 2 bases and J gave up 5 bases, with 11 bases separating them. Germline lookup yields CDR1 DFQATT and CDR2 SNEGSKA (reference sequence). CDR3 sequence: CSARNQGRDTQYF. CDR3 nucleotide sequence: TGCAGTGCTAGAAACCAGGGAAGAGATACGCAGTATTTT.

In nucleotides, the CDR3 is TGCAGTGCTAGCCACATAAGGGGGCCGGAGAATGAAAAACTGTTTTTT. As protein: CSASHIRGPENEKLFF. This chain connects TRBV20-1 to TRBJ1-4, with 7 positions matching TRBD1. Germline V gene data show CDR1 as DFQATT and CDR2 as SNEGSKA (reference sequence). The CDR3 extends over 16 amino acids. Trimming at V came to 3 bases and at J to 5 bases, leaving 12 bases not matched to a gene.

A few counts support this clonotype. The V and J genes are TRBV29-1 and TRBJ2-7; TRBD1 matches at 9 bases. Trimming cost V 1 base and J 4 bases; bases outside gene matches: 11. The germline CDR1 and CDR2 sequences are SQVTM and ANQGSEA. The CDR3 covers 16 residues. This CDR3 reads CSVEALPGQGGYEQYF. CDR3 sequence (DNA): TGCAGCGTTGAAGCCCTCCCGGGACAGGGAGGATACGAGCAGTACTTC.

This chain uses TRBV2 with TRBJ2-1; D is unresolved. Germline CDR1 and CDR2: SNHLY and FYNNEI. Trimming stripped 7 bases from V and 6 bases from J, with 4 bases between. The CDR3 contains 10 residues. CDR3 residues: CASKLNEQFF. For the CDR3, the DNA is TGTGCCAGCAAACTCAATGAGCAGTTCTTC.

This clonotype appeared many times. The chain employs TRBV3-1 and TRBJ2-5; D gene ambiguous. Looked up from germline, CDR1 is LGHDT and CDR2 is YNNKEL (reference sequence). CDR3 length equals 15 residues. V was cut by 4 bases and J by 5 bases, with 17 bases left in between. The CDR3 here is CASSPGRVGIETQYF. CDR3 DNA sequence: TGTGCCAGCAGCCCCGGAAGGGTGGGTATTGAGACCCAGTACTTC.

This clonotype was detected only a few times. This chain joins TRBV7-2 and TRBJ2-7; D gene uncertain. Germline CDR1 is SGHTA and CDR2 is FQGNSA. Deletions cut 4 bases from V and 1 base from J, with 8 bases between. The CDR3 spans 13 residues. CDR3 region: CASSSQPSYEQYF. CDR3 DNA sequence: TGTGCCAGCAGCTCACAGCCTTCCTACGAGCAGTACTTC.

This clonotype was counted many times. This chain connects TRBV6-6 to TRBJ2-3; no reliable D call. This CDR3 is built from 13 residues. The ends were cut back, 4 bases at V and 6 bases at J, with 11 bases in the middle. Germline V CDR1 and CDR2: MNHNY, SVGAGI (reference sequence). CDR3 protein: CASSSLSADTQYF. As DNA, the CDR3 is TGTGCCAGCAGTTCCCTTTCGGCGGATACGCAGTATTTT.

In its sample, this clonotype was seen a few times. V and J are TRBV7-2 and TRBJ2-5; D perhaps matches TRBD2 (5 bases). The CDR3 consists of 16 residues. Trimming took 4 bases from V and 3 from J, leaving 18 bases between them. Germline V gene sequence: CDR1 SGHTA, CDR2 FQGNSA. CDR3 region: CASSSTRWERKETQYF. CDR3 sequence (DNA): TGTGCCAGCAGCTCGACGCGGTGGGAGCGGAAAGAGACCCAGTACTTC.

This clonotype was counted between two and nine times. V is TRBV6-6 and J is TRBJ2-2; TRBD1 matches at 8 bases. The CDR3 is 13 residues long. Germline CDR1 MNHNY, CDR2 SVGAGI (reference sequence). The J segment lost 4 bases and the V segment lost 8 bases, leaving 3 bases of the junction unmatched. This chain's CDR3 is CASDRGSTGELFF. The DNA of the CDR3 is TGTGCCAGCGACAGGGGTTCCACCGGGGAGCTGTTTTTT.

The chain employs TRBV3-1 and TRBJ2-5; D uncertain. Trimming pared 4 bases from V and 1 base from J, leaving 16 bases between. The CDR3 contains 16 residues. Germline values: CDR1 LGHDT, CDR2 YNNKEL (reference sequence). CDR3: CASSPRGRRFQETQYF. As DNA, the CDR3 is TGTGCCAGCAGCCCCCGAGGTAGGAGATTCCAAGAGACCCAGTACTTC.

V and J are TRBV7-8 and TRBJ2-1; D unclear. Germline CDR1 is SGHVS and CDR2 is FQNEAQ. Trimming left V 5 bases short and J 12 bases short, with 17 bases between. This CDR3 has 13 amino acids. The CDR3, as DNA: TGTGCCAGCAGCCCTGTTCGTGGTGCTGGGCAGTTCTTC. Translated: CASSPVRGAGQFF.

This clonotype was recorded many times. The genes are TRBV4-3 and TRBJ1-2; D gene uncertain. The CDR3 contains 14 residues. Germline CDR1 and CDR2: LGHNA and YSLEER. V lost 4 bases and J 6 bases, leaving 15 bases between the germline ends. CDR3 in DNA: TGCGCCAGCAGCCGGAGCCCGTCGGGCAATGGCTACACCTTC. Amino acids: CASSRSPSGNGYTF.

V gene TRBV15 combines with J gene TRBJ1-5, with D unresolved. The germline V gene encodes CDR1 LNHNV and CDR2 YYDKDF (reference sequence). Trimming stripped 0 bases from V and 9 bases from J, with 18 bases between. The CDR3 covers 16 residues. The CDR3 spells CATSRDQLAGGGPQHF. The CDR3 DNA is TGTGCCACCAGCAGAGATCAGCTGGCAGGCGGTGGGCCCCAGCATTTT.

V gene TRBV28 combines with J gene TRBJ1-6, with 9 bases identical to TRBD1. This CDR3 spans 18 amino acids. The ends lost 5 bases at V and 11 bases at J; junction bases unmatched: 19. CDR1 is MDHEN, CDR2 SYDVKM, per germline. As DNA, the CDR3 is TGTGCCAGCAGTCAACGCTACCGGTGGCGGGACAGGGAGACACCCCTCCACTTT. Protein sequence: CASSQRYRWRDRETPLHF.

This clonotype was counted many times. The chain joins TRBV5-1 to TRBJ2-3; D remains unclear. The V gene's germline CDR1 is SGHRS and CDR2 YFSETQ. The CDR3 has 13 amino acids. The germline V and J ends were trimmed by 0 bases and 5 bases, with 7 bases remaining between them. CDR3 nucleotides: TGCGCCAGCAGCTTGGATACGGGAGATACGCAGTATTTT. It encodes CASSLDTGDTQYF. The whole variable domain, remainder taken from reference TRBV5-1 and TRBJ2-3, is KAGVTQTPRYLIKTRGQQVTLSCSPISGHRSVSWYQQTPGQGLQFLFEYFSETQRNKGNFPGRFSGRQFSNSRSEMNVSTLELGDSALYLCASSLDTGDTQYFGPGTRLTVL.